The subject of this entry is one TCR beta chain. Its cognate antigen has yet to be identified. No base-level quality is on record; no much larger clone is a single base apart. TCRbeta CDR3 regions were amplified from genomic DNA by means of the immunoSEQ Assay, a bias-controlled multiplex PCR. The authors' analysis ran thus. The number of nucleated cells in each sample was estimated by amplification of reference gene primers within the assay. To quantify the absolute abundance of each unique TCRbeta CDR3 rearrangement, sequence reads were collapsed and filtered. For each sample, productive Simpson clonality was calculated as the square root of Simpson's diversity index across productive rearrangements. TCRdb took this table from immuneACCESS and kept in-frame rearrangements with V and J called. Such tables lack part of the clones; where checked against another copy, unresolved V genes explain under half of the gap, and the rest is unexplained. From that table come the V and J calls and clone size; the DNA was used to work out D and trimming. The sample table lists some 370,000 clones, around 91% of them with a count of one. The ten largest clones capture approximately 6.2% of the sample.

The sample comes from a study of blood T cell repertoires in COVID-19 (dated by TCRdb to 2020 to 2022). Study-wide context: Samples from collaborators originated in the United States, Italy and Spain and spanned both the acute and convalescent phases of COVID-19. The prospective study material was composed of cDNA or gDNA derived from T cells, B-cell-depleted T cells, or PBMCs. Deeply sampled blood TCRbeta repertoires from subjects exposed to, actively infected with, or recovered from COVID-19 were included in the dataset. The repertoires were released in a freely available public database meant as a resource for research on the immune response to SARS-CoV-2. Samples came from the ongoing ImmuneRACE study (first 160 participants) plus 1,254 subjects from 6 global collaborators. The sample metadata nearly always contained a de-identified subject ID, COVID-19 status, age in years and sex. Where available, HLA class I and class II types were taken from metadata supplied by the sample provider and were not determined by assay-based typing.

The collaborating institutions used their own protocols to collect whole blood in K2EDTA tubes. For TCRbeta analysis, collaborators shipped samples in one of three forms: frozen whole blood, isolated PBMCs, or DNA extracted from either of those sample types. Here is what the overall study found, with its caveats: The quantity of clinical and demographic metadata differed by source and by participant and was supplied without curation.

From cysteine to phenylalanine, the CDR3 is 15 amino acids long. Only CDR3 DNA remains: 45 bases, in frame from the first base. Cut back by 0 bases and 4 bases, the V and J ends lie 8 bases apart. CDR1 and CDR2 are read off the germline V gene as SGHRS and YFSETQ. The sequenced sample consisted of peripheral blood. This clonotype was obtained from a young man with active or convalescent COVID-19. The chain is made from TRBV5-1 and TRBJ1-6; the D gene is not confidently resolved. This receptor carries the CDR3 CASSLAAGYNSPLHF. The DNA sequence is TGCGCCAGCAGCTTGGCCGCAGGTTATAATTCACCCCTCCACTTT.